This T cell receptor (beta chain) emerged from a study of blood T cell repertoires in COVID-19. Study context: Acute-phase and convalescent COVID-19 samples originated in the United States, Italy and Spain.

This clone was counted only a few times. Unmatched junction bases numbered 10, after V lost 5 bases and J lost 3 bases. Per the germline V gene, CDR1 is SEHNR and CDR2 is FQNEAQ (reference sequence). CDR3 length equals 16 residues. Per the original methods: The authors estimated nucleated cell counts from reference gene primer amplification. Here immunoSEQ multiplex PCR was the method, and the copy in TCRdb shows in-frame clones only, minus some. That table supplies the V and J calls and clone size; D and trimming were determined from the DNA. Of about 260,000 clones in the sample, about 80% were seen once.

The chain combines TRBV7-9 with TRBJ2-1; 7 bases align to TRBD1. The receptor's source is a woman between 45 and 60 years old who had recovered from COVID-19. Sample: peripheral blood. The CDR3 DNA is TGTGCCAGCAGCACCCTAGGGACAGATCTCTACAATGAGCAGTTCTTC. Residues: CASSTLGTDLYNEQFF.